The TCR beta chain described here comes from a study of cytomegalovirus exposure and HLA in healthy donors. V lost 8 bases to trimming and J lost 5 bases, with 22 bases between them. From germline, CDR1 is WNHNN and CDR2 SYGVQD (reference sequence). This CDR3 contains 15 residues. PCR used 60 Vbeta primers and 13 Jbeta primers. Clones were read by immunoSEQ multiplex PCR, and TCRdb kept only the in-frame ones, dropping some. This sample has under 95,000 clones, with 80% found just once. The sequence was obtained from a male donor in good health and CMV-seronegative. Sequencing input: PBMCs. The V call is TRBV10-1, the J call TRBJ2-7; maybe TRBD1 (5 bases). This CDR3 reads CASPSRQGTLNEQYF. Here the CDR3 DNA reads TGCGCCAGCCCGTCCCGCCAGGGTACCCTAAACGAGCAGTACTTC.